This T cell receptor (beta chain) originates from a study of shared clonotypes between healthy human individuals. Across the whole study: Each donor had three CD4 naive, three CD4 memory, two CD8 naive and one CD8 memory plate. Study results and caveats: Four donors held around 5% of naive CD4 clonotypes in common. It was anticipated that sequencing depth would influence how many clonotypes donors shared.

The repertoire was sequenced with immunoSEQ multiplex PCR; TCRdb's copy has only in-frame clones and lacks some. The repertoire holds about 960,000 clones, with more than 75% as singletons. CDR1 and CDR2 (germline): SGDLS, YYNGEE. This CDR3 comprises 15 residues. Trimming removed 0 bases from V and 3 bases from J; junction bases left unmatched: 3. Of note for this clone: Its antigen remains unknown.

The rearrangement joins TRBV9 to TRBJ2-1; TRBD1 matches at 7 bases. Sequenced: memory CD4+ T cells sorted from blood. Subset meaning: CD45RA-negative fraction. This receptor was identified in a man younger than 30 in good health. The CDR3 DNA follows: TGTGCCAGCAGCGTAGGAGGGGGCGGCTACAATGAGCAGTTCTTC. It specifies CASSVGGGGYNEQFF.